These 24 T cell receptor beta chains came from one sample sequenced in a study of T-cell reconstitution after alpha-beta-depleted transplantation in children. Preparing the TCRbeta library involved the use of unique molecular identifiers. TCRdb itself ran the PCR reads through MiXCR, one entry per CDR3 protein. The sample includes 170,000 or so distinct CDR3 sequences, more than 6.5% of them seen just once. Sequences were derived from PBMCs from the stem cell graft donor, sampled from the stem cell graft. These receptors were taken from a human donor who donated a stem cell graft to a child with Wiskott-Aldrich syndrome.

The J gene is TRBJ2-3, the V gene TRBV18; D could derive from TRBD1 or TRBD2 (5 bases each). The CDR3 spans 14 residues. Germline V gene data show CDR1 as KGHSH and CDR2 as LQKENI. V lost 3 bases to trimming and J lost 4 bases, with 11 bases between them. CDR3 sequence: CASSPLGVPDTQYF. The CDR3 region has the DNA TGTGCCAGCTCACCGCTGGGGGTGCCAGATACGCAGTATTTT. The whole variable domain, filled in from reference TRBV18 and TRBJ2-3, reads NAGVMQNPRHLVRRRGQEARLRCSPMKGHSHVYWYRQLPEEGLKFMVYLQKENIIDESGMPKERFSAEFPKEGPSILRIQQVVRGDSAAYFCASSPLGVPDTQYFGPGTRLTVL.

This clonotype turned up a few times. This chain joins TRBV27 and TRBJ2-1; possible D gene TRBD2, 6 bases. The CDR3 has 15 residues. The germline V gene encodes CDR1 MNHEY and CDR2 SMNVEV (reference sequence). V lost 5 bases, J lost 6 bases, and 17 bases lay in between. The CDR3 DNA is TGTGCCAGCAGTCCACCCTGGGGAGGCGGCAATGAGCAGTTCTTC. Protein product: CASSPPWGGGNEQFF.

This clonotype occurred many times. V gene TRBV20-1 combines with J gene TRBJ1-4; tentatively, D is TRBD1 (5 bases). The germline V gene encodes CDR1 DFQATT and CDR2 SNEGSKA (reference sequence). The V end was cut by 2 bases, the J end by 2 bases, with 12 bases between. CDR3 length: 15 residues. The CDR3 sequence is CSARPGWFTNEKLFF. The DNA for the CDR3 is TGCAGTGCTAGACCAGGGTGGTTCACTAATGAAAAACTGTTTTTT.

V usage is TRBV5-1 and J usage is TRBJ2-5, with a weak D call TRBD1 (5 bases). The V and J ends lost 0 bases and 2 bases respectively, with 11 bases between them. Per the germline V gene, CDR1 is SGHRS and CDR2 is YFSETQ. The CDR3 contains 15 residues. In DNA, the CDR3 is TGCGCCAGCAGCTTGGAGGGGAACCTACAAGAGACCCAGTACTTC. It yields the protein CASSLEGNLQETQYF.

This clonotype was observed a few times. V usage is TRBV24-1 and J usage is TRBJ2-7; 8 bases match TRBD1. The V and J ends lost 1 base and 2 bases, in that order; junction bases with no gene match: 3. Per germline, CDR1 KGHDR and CDR2 SFDVKD. This CDR3 is built from 15 residues. The CDR3 loop reads CATSDFRQGTYEQYF. In DNA form, the CDR3 reads TGTGCCACCAGTGATTTTCGACAGGGGACCTACGAGCAGTACTTC.

The sample holds many counts of this clonotype. This chain joins TRBV27 and TRBJ2-1, with D possibly TRBD1 on 6 matching bases. Germline V gives CDR1 MNHEY, CDR2 SMNVEV (reference sequence). The CDR3 contains 14 residues. V was pared by 5 bases and J by 6 bases, with 14 bases between. CDR3 loop: CASSPTGFGNEQFF. CDR3 DNA: TGTGCCAGCAGTCCGACAGGATTCGGCAATGAGCAGTTCTTC.

This clonotype came up many times. V usage is TRBV29-1 and J usage is TRBJ2-1; D unclear. The CDR3 runs to 10 residues. V dropped 8 bases and J dropped 5 bases, with 7 bases sitting between them. Germline values: CDR1 SQVTM, CDR2 ANQGSEA. In DNA form, the CDR3 reads TGCAGCACGTGGGACAATGAGCAGTTCTTC. The encoded protein is CSTWDNEQFF.

At least ten counts were recorded for this clonotype. The rearrangement links TRBV20-1 to TRBJ2-1; 7 positions match TRBD1. From germline, CDR1 is DFQATT and CDR2 SNEGSKA (reference sequence). The V and J ends lost 0 bases and 6 bases, in that order; junction bases with no gene match: 5. The CDR3 is 14 amino acids. The CDR3 region has the DNA TGCAGTGCTAGAGATTGGCAGGGGGTCAATGAGCAGTTCTTC. Translating gives CSARDWQGVNEQFF.

This clonotype occurred many times. The rearrangement links TRBV7-9 to TRBJ1-2; no clear D. The CDR3 totals 12 residues. The V and J ends lost 1 base and 8 bases respectively, with 8 bases between them. Germline CDR1 and CDR2: SEHNR and FQNEAQ (reference sequence). CDR3 sequence reads: CASSLVGWGYTF. In DNA, the CDR3 is TGTGCCAGCAGCTTAGTAGGCTGGGGCTACACCTTC.

This clonotype was observed many times. This chain uses TRBV29-1 with TRBJ2-7; 10 bases are a match to TRBD2. CDR1 and CDR2 (germline): SQVTM, ANQGSEA. Losses at the gene ends were 5 bases for V and 5 bases for J; bases not matched to a gene: 3. This CDR3 comprises 12 residues. The CDR3 loop is CSVSGRADEQYF. For the CDR3, the DNA is TGCAGCGTTAGCGGGAGGGCGGACGAGCAGTACTTC.

This clonotype was picked up many times. The gene calls are TRBV5-1 and TRBJ1-2; D gene unclear. CDR1 is SGHRS and CDR2 is YFSETQ in the germline V gene. V shed 3 bases and J shed 6 bases, with 15 bases lying between them. CDR3 length: 14 residues. CDR3 bases: TGCGCCAGCAGCTGGGCAGCCCAGAAAGATGGCTACACCTTC. The encoded protein is CASSWAAQKDGYTF. Supplemented by reference TRBV5-1 and TRBJ1-2, the full variable domain reads KAGVTQTPRYLIKTRGQQVTLSCSPISGHRSVSWYQQTPGQGLQFLFEYFSETQRNKGNFPGRFSGRQFSNSRSEMNVSTLELGDSALYLCASSWAAQKDGYTFGSGTRLTVV.

This clonotype was found once. A much larger clone is a single base away; this may be a read error. The rearrangement links TRBV20-1 to TRBJ1-5; D remains ambiguous. Per germline, CDR1 DFQATT and CDR2 SNEGSKA (reference sequence). This CDR3 contains 16 residues. The CDR3, as DNA: TGCTGTGCTAGAGAGTCCGCCGGGAGTTTCAATCAGCCCCAGCATTTT. Protein: CCARESAGSFNQPQHF.

The chain couples TRBV30 to TRBJ1-6; D is perhaps TRBD1 (6 bases). Germline CDR1 GTSNPN, CDR2 SVGIG (reference sequence). V was clipped by 3 bases and J by 5 bases, with 11 bases between them. This CDR3 contains 14 residues. The CDR3 DNA sequence: TGTGCCTGGAGGGTGCCAGGGGATAATTCACCCCTCCACTTT. It specifies CAWRVPGDNSPLHF.

In this sample, this clonotype turned up many times. The V gene is TRBV20-1, the J gene TRBJ2-3, with D uncertain. CDR1 is DFQATT and CDR2 is SNEGSKA in the germline V gene (reference sequence). The CDR3 spans 14 residues. V was shortened by 0 bases and J by 1 base, with 8 bases between the two germline ends. Here the CDR3 reads CSARDSAGTDTQYF. CDR3 DNA: TGCAGTGCTAGAGATTCTGCCGGCACAGATACGCAGTATTTT.

This clonotype was counted at least ten times. The V and J genes are TRBV11-2 and TRBJ2-7; the match to TRBD2 covers 8 bases. Germline CDR1 SGHAT, CDR2 FQNNGV. The CDR3 loop spans 16 amino acids. Germline trimming cut 3 bases from V and 5 bases from J; bases unmatched to any gene: 12. The CDR3, as DNA: TGTGCCAGCAGCTTTTTAGCGGGACCCCTACACCACGAGCAGTACTTC. Residues: CASSFLAGPLHHEQYF.

This clonotype was counted at least ten times. This chain connects TRBV12-3 or TRBV12-4 to TRBJ2-3; the D is unclear. This CDR3 has 15 amino acids. V lost 7 bases and J 1 base, leaving 15 bases between the germline ends. Here the CDR3 reads CASNQPSIGTDTQYF. The CDR3 DNA reads as TGTGCCAGCAACCAACCTAGTATTGGCACAGATACGCAGTATTTT.

At least ten counts were recorded for this clonotype. This sequence joins TRBV12-3 or TRBV12-4 and TRBJ1-6; a possible D gene is TRBD1 (6 bases). Trimming took 3 bases from V and 6 from J, leaving 9 bases between them. The CDR3 sequence is 14 residues long. The CDR3: CASSFRGLNSPLHF. In nucleotides, the CDR3 is TGTGCCAGCAGTTTTCGGGGGCTTAATTCACCCCTCCACTTT.

This clonotype showed up many times. V and J are TRBV4-2 and TRBJ1-4; TRBD1 matches at 10 bases. V gave up 3 bases and J gave up 6 bases; unmatched junction bases: 4. This CDR3 region has 15 residues. The germline V gene has CDR1 LGHNA and CDR2 YNFKEQ. CDR3 DNA: TGTGCCAGCAGCCAGGGGACAGGGGATGATGAAAAACTGTTTTTT. This codes for CASSQGTGDDEKLFF.

This clonotype has a handful of counts. The chain uses TRBV20-1 and TRBJ2-5; no clear D gene. CDR3 length equals 10 residues. CDR1 is DFQATT and CDR2 is SNEGSKA in the germline V gene (reference sequence). The V end was cut by 6 bases, the J end by 5 bases, with 7 bases between. CDR3: CSATRETQYF. CDR3 coding DNA: TGCAGTGCAACTCGGGAGACCCAGTACTTC.

The rearrangement joins TRBV24-1 to TRBJ2-2, with TRBD2 matching 10 bases. After removal of 0 bases from V and 1 base from J, the junction contained 4 bases not matched to a gene. The CDR3 consists of 18 residues. Per the germline V gene, CDR1 is KGHDR and CDR2 is SFDVKD. The CDR3 region has the DNA TGTGCCACCAGTGATTTGTGGGCTAGCGGGAGGAACACCGGGGAGCTGTTTTTT. It yields the protein CATSDLWASGRNTGELFF.

With respect to this clonotype: This may stem from a read error, because a much larger clone lies one nucleotide away. This chain links TRBV28 with TRBJ2-1; D perhaps matches TRBD2 (6 bases). This CDR3 spans 13 amino acids. CDR1 and CDR2 (germline): MDHEN, SYDVKM. Trimming removed 10 bases from V and 7 bases from J, with 17 bases in between. CDR3 bases: TGTGCCATCAAAGGGGACTCATGGAATGAGCAGTTCTTC. Its translation is CAIKGDSWNEQFF. The variable domain in full, completed from reference TRBV28 and TRBJ2-1, reads DVKVTQSSRYLVKRTGEKVFLECVQDMDHENMFWYRQDPGLGLRLIYFSYDVKMKEKGDIPEGYSVSREKKERFSLILESASTNQTSMYLCAIKGDSWNEQFFGPGTRLTVL.

This clonotype was seen many times. This chain links TRBV18 with TRBJ2-7; 7 bases map to TRBD1. Trimming at V came to 5 bases and at J to 5 bases, leaving 9 bases not matched to a gene. Germline CDR1 reads KGHSH; CDR2 reads LQKENI. The CDR3 consists of 14 residues. In DNA, the CDR3 is TGTGCCAGCTCATCCGACAGGGCAACCGACGAGCAGTACTTC. This sequence encodes CASSSDRATDEQYF.

The rearrangement uses TRBV5-1 and TRBJ1-1; 10 nucleotides align to TRBD1. V was clipped by 2 bases and J by 4 bases; unmatched bases: 11. The germline V gene has CDR1 SGHRS and CDR2 YFSETQ. This CDR3 is 17 amino acids long. The CDR3 protein is CASSFLSPGQGPTEAFF. For the CDR3, the DNA is TGCGCCAGCAGCTTTTTGTCACCGGGACAGGGGCCCACTGAAGCTTTCTTT. The full variable domain, its missing parts supplied by reference TRBV5-1 and TRBJ1-1, is KAGVTQTPRYLIKTRGQQVTLSCSPISGHRSVSWYQQTPGQGLQFLFEYFSETQRNKGNFPGRFSGRQFSNSRSEMNVSTLELGDSALYLCASSFLSPGQGPTEAFFGQGTRLTVV.

This clonotype came up many times. The chain links TRBV20-1 to TRBJ2-5; the D gene is possibly TRBD2 (6 bases). V lost 6 bases, J lost 2 bases, and 19 bases lay in between. In germline, CDR1 is DFQATT, CDR2 SNEGSKA (reference sequence). The CDR3 covers 15 residues. CDR3 nucleotide sequence: TGCAGTGCCAGCGGGCACGACACTCTACAAGAGACCCAGTACTTC. Translating gives CSASGHDTLQETQYF.